This T cell receptor beta chain is from a study of blood T cell repertoires in COVID-19. This clone turned up a few times. V was pared by 7 bases and J by 4 bases, with 14 bases between. Germline V gene lookup returns CDR1 LNHDA and CDR2 SQIVND (reference sequence). There are 14 residues in the CDR3. This table comes from immunoSEQ multiplex PCR, and its TCRdb copy is limited to in-frame clones, with some not included. The sample consists of about 200,000 clones, around 90% of them appearing once. V is TRBV19 and J is TRBJ1-5, with D unclear. The clonotype comes from a woman younger than 45 who had recovered from COVID-19. The sequenced material came from PBMCs or T cells enriched from blood (not recorded which). The CDR3 protein is CASNPGWQNQPQHF. Here the CDR3 DNA reads TGTGCCAGTAACCCGGGGTGGCAGAATCAGCCCCAGCATTTT.